This T cell receptor beta chain was profiled in a study of cytomegalovirus exposure and HLA in healthy donors. This clone was observed a few times. 13 Jbeta primers and 60 Vbeta primers were used for the PCR. Clones were read by immunoSEQ multiplex PCR, and TCRdb kept only the in-frame ones, dropping some. The sample holds about 160,000 clones; approximately 75% are singletons and the top ten take approximately 2.1%. This receptor was identified in a man aged 50-59 years in good health and CMV-seropositive. The sequenced material came from PBMCs.

For the CDR3, the DNA is TGCGCCAGCAGCCAAGCCGGATACATCAGGGGCAATCAGCCCCAGCATTTT. Protein sequence: CASSQAGYIRGNQPQHF. V is TRBV4-3 and J is TRBJ1-5; TRBD1 might be the D (5 bases). The CDR3 consists of 17 residues. CDR1 and CDR2 (germline): LGHNA, YSLEER. V lost 1 base and J lost 2, with 15 bases in between.